The 15 T cell receptor beta chains below were found in one sample sequenced in a study of CD8 T cells in ankylosing spondylitis. Study-wide results and caveats: Fewer than 10 highly homologous variants made up a TCR beta motif that seemed to typify ankylosing spondylitis blood.

Via MiXCR, TCRdb re-called the 5' RACE reads, giving one row per CDR3 protein. In the table there are 750,000 to 850,000 distinct CDR3 sequences, 10% to 15% of which are singletons. The antigens these receptors bind are not known. The sample consisted of blood, either unsorted or a sorted T cell fraction (not recorded which). These receptors originate from a male donor with ankylosing spondylitis.

The chain combines TRBV12-5 with TRBJ1-2; 9 bases fit TRBD1. Looked up from germline, CDR1 is LGHNT and CDR2 is FRNRAP. The CDR3 extends over 17 amino acids. The J segment lost 7 bases and the V segment lost 0 bases, leaving 12 bases of the junction unmatched. The CDR3: CASGLVSGNRGRSGYTF. Written as DNA, the CDR3 is TGTGCTAGTGGTTTGGTCTCAGGGAACAGGGGGCGTAGTGGCTACACCTTC. Full variable domain (missing parts from reference TRBV12-5 and TRBJ1-2): DARVTQTPRHKVTEMGQEVTMRCQPILGHNTVFWYRQTMMQGLELLAYFRNRAPLDDSGMPKDRFSAEMPDATLATLKIQPSEPRDSAVYFCASGLVSGNRGRSGYTFGSGTRLTVV.

This clonotype was counted between two and nine times. The chain is built from TRBV6-1 and TRBJ1-4; 12 nucleotides line up with TRBD1. The CDR3 extends over 14 amino acids. Germline V CDR1 and CDR2: MNHNS, SASEGT. V shed 7 bases, J shed 8 bases, and the junction held 5 bases outside the gene matches. CDR3 coding DNA: TGTGCCAGCACTGGGACAGGGGGCTGGGAAAAACTGTTTTTT. Its protein product is CASTGTGGWEKLFF.

V usage is TRBV4-2 and J usage is TRBJ2-3; D might be TRBD1 (6 bases). CDR3 length: 13 amino acids. Per germline, CDR1 LGHNA and CDR2 YNFKEQ. Trimming removed 4 bases from V and 5 bases from J, with 10 bases in between. The CDR3 reads CASSRSQGDTQYF. Here the CDR3 DNA reads TGTGCCAGCAGCCGCTCACAGGGAGATACGCAGTATTTT.

This chain connects TRBV24-1 to TRBJ2-1, with no clear D. V was cut by 4 bases and J by 2 bases, with 14 bases left in between. Germline values: CDR1 KGHDR, CDR2 SFDVKD. The CDR3 totals 16 residues. CDR3 residues: CATSDPTELPYNEQFF. The DNA of the CDR3 is TGTGCCACCAGTGACCCGACCGAACTGCCCTACAATGAGCAGTTCTTC.

The chain has TRBV29-1 and TRBJ2-3; D is uncertain. There are 14 residues in the CDR3. Germline loops: CDR1 SQVTM, CDR2 ANQGSEA. V lost 5 bases to trimming and J lost 5 bases, with 17 bases between them. CDR3 coding DNA: TGCAGCGTTCATGGCCGTGACTCAGGAGATACGCAGTATTTT. Protein: CSVHGRDSGDTQYF.

This clonotype was seen a few times. The rearrangement links TRBV10-3 to TRBJ2-7; TRBD1 might be the D (5 bases). Trimming took off 4 bases at V and 6 bases at J, with 16 bases between the two ends. The germline V gene has CDR1 ENHRY and CDR2 SYGVKD. The CDR3 length is 14 residues. CDR3 loop: CAISVPPGWREQYF. Here the CDR3 DNA reads TGTGCCATCAGTGTACCCCCAGGGTGGCGCGAGCAGTACTTC.

The gene calls are TRBV7-2 and TRBJ2-3; 7 positions match TRBD2. There are 16 residues in the CDR3. With V trimmed by 5 bases and J by 0 bases, 8 bases remained unmatched. Germline CDR1 SGHTA, CDR2 FQGNSA. DNA of the CDR3: TGTGCCAGCAGCCGATGGGCTAGCGGTAGCACAGATACGCAGTATTTT. Residues: CASSRWASGSTDTQYF.

There are many counts of this clonotype. The chain combines TRBV29-1 with TRBJ2-1; 7 nucleotides align to TRBD2. Germline V gives CDR1 SQVTM, CDR2 ANQGSEA. The ends lost 1 base at V and 0 bases at J; junction bases unmatched: 6. CDR3 length equals 16 residues. Here the CDR3 DNA reads TGCAGCGTTGAAGTGGGGCGGGGGAGCTCCTACAATGAGCAGTTCTTC. It yields the protein CSVEVGRGSSYNEQFF.

This clonotype was observed at least ten times. The chain recombines TRBV5-1 with TRBJ2-5, with D possibly being TRBD2 (6 bases). Deletions cut 4 bases from V and 4 bases from J, with 14 bases between. Germline-derived CDR1 and CDR2 are SGHRS and YFSETQ. The CDR3 contains 14 residues. CDR3: CASSPGSLGETQYF. The CDR3 region has the DNA TGCGCCAGCAGCCCCGGGAGCCTGGGAGAGACCCAGTACTTC. The whole variable domain, filled in from reference TRBV5-1 and TRBJ2-5, reads KAGVTQTPRYLIKTRGQQVTLSCSPISGHRSVSWYQQTPGQGLQFLFEYFSETQRNKGNFPGRFSGRQFSNSRSEMNVSTLELGDSALYLCASSPGSLGETQYFGPGTRLLVL.

The J gene is TRBJ1-2, the V gene TRBV20-1; 9 nucleotides line up with TRBD1. Germline loops: CDR1 DFQATT, CDR2 SNEGSKA (reference sequence). V was pared by 1 base and J by 4 bases, with 4 bases of the junction left unmatched. The CDR3 is 14 amino acids. The DNA of the CDR3 is TGCAGTGCTAGAGTTTGGACAGGGGTCTATGGCTACACCTTC. Translation: CSARVWTGVYGYTF.

Ten or more counts support this clonotype. This chain links TRBV20-1 with TRBJ1-2, with D perhaps matching TRBD1 (5 bases). Trimming removed 6 bases at V and 0 bases at J, with 14 bases between. The CDR3 spans 14 residues. Germline-derived CDR1 and CDR2 are DFQATT and SNEGSKA (reference sequence). The CDR3 bases are TGCAGTGCGGCTACCAGGGTGTCTAACTATGGCTACACCTTC. Translating gives CSAATRVSNYGYTF.

The chain carries TRBV5-1 and TRBJ1-2, with 9 positions matching TRBD1. This CDR3 contains 13 residues. The J segment lost 9 bases and the V segment lost 1 base, leaving 4 bases of the junction unmatched. The germline CDR1 and CDR2 sequences are SGHRS and YFSETQ. The CDR3 spells CASSLTGGESYTF. The CDR3 DNA is TGCGCCAGCAGCTTGACAGGGGGCGAAAGCTACACCTTC.

This clonotype has only a few counts. V is TRBV4-3 and J is TRBJ1-4; the D gene is possibly TRBD1 (5 bases). Germline V lookup: CDR1 LGHNA, CDR2 YSLEER. Trimming removed 0 bases at V and 8 bases at J, with 16 bases between. The CDR3 is 16 residues long. The CDR3 nucleotides are TGCGCCAGCAGCCAAGATCGGATCGGGACGGGCGAAAAACTGTTTTTT. This codes for CASSQDRIGTGEKLFF.

Concerning this clonotype itself: A much larger clone sits a single nucleotide away, making a read error possible. The rearrangement links TRBV20-1 to TRBJ1-6; 9 nucleotides line up with TRBD1. In germline, CDR1 is DFQATT, CDR2 SNEGSKA (reference sequence). The CDR3 runs to 13 residues. V was clipped by 3 bases and J by 9 bases; unmatched bases: 3. The CDR3 nucleotides are TGCAGTGCTAGTATACAGGGGGCTTCACCCCTCCACTTT. The encoded protein is CSASIQGASPLHF.

This clonotype was seen more than once but under ten times. The rearrangement uses TRBV11-3 and TRBJ2-1; 11 bases line up with TRBD1. Unmatched junction bases numbered 7, after V lost 5 bases and J lost 7 bases. CDR1 and CDR2 from the germline V gene are SGHNT and YENEEA. This CDR3 has 15 residues. This CDR3 is CASSPGQGDTNEQFF. CDR3 sequence (DNA): TGTGCCAGCAGCCCGGGACAGGGGGATACAAATGAGCAGTTCTTC.